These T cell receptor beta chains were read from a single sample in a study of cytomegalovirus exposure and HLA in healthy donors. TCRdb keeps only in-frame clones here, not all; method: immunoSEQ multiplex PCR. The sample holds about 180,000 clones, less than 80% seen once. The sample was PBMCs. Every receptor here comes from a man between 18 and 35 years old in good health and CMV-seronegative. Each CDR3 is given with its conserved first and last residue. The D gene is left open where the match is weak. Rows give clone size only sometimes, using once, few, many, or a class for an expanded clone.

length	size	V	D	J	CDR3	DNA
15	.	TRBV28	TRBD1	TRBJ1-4	CASSSRTGAVEKLFF	TGTGCCAGCAGTTCGCGGACAGGGGCGGTTGAAAAACTGTTTTTT
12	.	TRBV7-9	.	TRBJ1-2	CASSPGGSGYTF	TGTGCCAGCAGTCCCGGGGGGTCTGGCTACACCTTC
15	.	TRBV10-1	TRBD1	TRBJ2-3	CASSQYPNRGDTQYF	TGCGCCAGCAGCCAGTATCCGAACAGGGGAGATACGCAGTATTTT
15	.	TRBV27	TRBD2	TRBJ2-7	CASSLLAGSSYEQYF	TGTGCCAGCAGTTTACTAGCGGGGAGCTCCTACGAGCAGTACTTC
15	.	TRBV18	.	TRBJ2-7	CASSHRQAGLYEQYF	TGTGCCAGCTCACACAGACAGGCTGGCCTATACGAGCAATACTTC
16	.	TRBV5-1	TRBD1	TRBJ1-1	CASSPPQGVKNAEAFF	TGCGCCAGCAGCCCGCCCCAGGGGGTCAAGAACGCTGAAGCTTTCTTT
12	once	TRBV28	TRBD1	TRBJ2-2	CATTGVTGELFF	TGTGCCACCACAGGGGTCACCGGGGAGCTGTTTTTT
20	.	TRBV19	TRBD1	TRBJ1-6	CASSPRGTVPSSSYNSPLHF	TGTGCCAGTAGTCCCCGGGGGACAGTCCCTTCGAGCTCCTATAATTCACCCCTCCACTTT
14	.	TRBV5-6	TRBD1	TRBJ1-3	CASSWGQTPNTIYF	TGTGCCAGCAGCTGGGGACAGACGCCAAACACCATATATTTT
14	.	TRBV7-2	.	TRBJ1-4	CASSLDRANEKLFF	TGTGCCAGCAGCTTAGACAGGGCTAATGAAAAACTGTTTTTT
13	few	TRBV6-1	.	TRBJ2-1	CASSESAYNEQFF	TGTGCCAGCAGTGAATCGGCCTACAATGAGCAGTTCTTC
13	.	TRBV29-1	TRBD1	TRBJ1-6	CSVVDRGNSPLHF	TGCAGCGTGGTTGACAGGGGTAATTCACCCCTCCACTTT
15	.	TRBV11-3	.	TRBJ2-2	CASSPREGNTGELFF	TGTGCCAGCAGCCCCCGCGAGGGAAACACCGGGGAGCTGTTTTTT
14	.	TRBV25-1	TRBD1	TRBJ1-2	CASSETGVVGGYTF	TGTGCCAGCAGTGAAACAGGGGTGGTAGGTGGCTACACCTTC
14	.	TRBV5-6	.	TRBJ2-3	CASSLGRGVDTQYF	TGTGCCAGCAGCTTGGGCAGGGGCGTAGATACGCAGTATTTT
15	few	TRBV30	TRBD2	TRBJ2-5	CAWGRGLAGKETQYF	TGTGCCTGGGGGAGGGGACTAGCGGGAAAAGAGACCCAGTACTTC
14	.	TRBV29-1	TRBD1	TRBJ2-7	CSVEGGTGTYEQYF	TGCAGCGTTGAAGGGGGGACAGGTACCTACGAGCAGTACTTC
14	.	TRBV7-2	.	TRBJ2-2	CASSLIGGTGELFF	TGTGCCAGCAGCTTAATAGGGGGCACCGGGGAGCTGTTTTTT
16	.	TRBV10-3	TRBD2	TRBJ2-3	CAISESGLAGTDTQYF	TGTGCCATCAGTGAGTCCGGGCTAGCGGGCACAGATACGCAGTATTTT
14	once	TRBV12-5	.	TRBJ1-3	CASGLDSSGNTIYF	TGTGCTAGTGGTTTGGACAGTTCCGGAAACACCATATATTTT
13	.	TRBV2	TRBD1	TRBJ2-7	CASSQGVQYEQYF	TGTGCCAGCAGTCAGGGGGTTCAGTACGAGCAGTACTTC
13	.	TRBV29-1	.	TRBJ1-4	CSATRETREKLFF	TGCAGCGCTACTCGGGAGACGAGAGAAAAACTGTTTTTT
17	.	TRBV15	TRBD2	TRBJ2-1	CATSRDRREKAHNEQFF	TGTGCCACCAGCAGAGATAGGCGGGAGAAAGCTCACAATGAGCAGTTCTTC
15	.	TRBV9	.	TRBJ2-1	CASSVGGRVGNEQFF	TGTGCCAGCAGCGTCGGGGGACGGGTGGGCAATGAGCAGTTCTTC
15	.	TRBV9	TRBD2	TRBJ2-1	CASTFLAASYNEQFF	TGTGCCAGTACTTTCCTAGCGGCCTCCTACAATGAGCAGTTCTTC
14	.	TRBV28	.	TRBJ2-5	CASSFSGGQETQYF	TGTGCCAGCAGTTTTTCTGGCGGCCAAGAGACCCAGTACTTC
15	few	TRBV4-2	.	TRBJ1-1	CASSQAAGINTEAFF	TGTGCCAGCAGCCAAGCGGCAGGGATAAACACTGAAGCTTTCTTT
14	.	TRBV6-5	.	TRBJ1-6	CASTPAGNTSPLHF	TGTGCCAGCACCCCAGCGGGGAACACCTCACCCCTCCACTTT
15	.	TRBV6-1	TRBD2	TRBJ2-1	CASSEPAGGIHEQFF	TGTGCCAGCAGTGAACCAGCGGGGGGTATCCATGAGCAGTTCTTC
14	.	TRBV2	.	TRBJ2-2	CASSGSGRTGELFF	TGTGCCAGCAGTGGGTCAGGGAGGACCGGGGAGCTGTTTTTT
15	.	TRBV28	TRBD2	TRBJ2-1	CASSLLGRGYNEQFF	TGTGCCAGCAGTTTACTCGGGAGGGGTTACAATGAGCAGTTCTTC
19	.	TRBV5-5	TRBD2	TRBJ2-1	CASSISKLAGPSSYNEQFF	TGTGCCAGCAGCATTAGTAAGCTAGCGGGGCCGAGCTCCTACAATGAGCAGTTCTTC
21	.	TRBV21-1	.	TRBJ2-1	CASSATGMGLAGGPSYNEQFF	TGTGCCAGCAGCGCAACAGGGATGGGACTAGCGGGAGGGCCCTCCTACAATGAGCAGTTCTTC
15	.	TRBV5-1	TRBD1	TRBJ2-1	CASSLRQGVSNEQFF	TGCGCCAGCAGCCTGCGACAGGGTGTCAGCAATGAGCAGTTCTTC
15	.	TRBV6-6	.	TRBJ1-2	CASTPTWGQSYGYTF	TGTGCCAGCACTCCTACATGGGGGCAGAGCTATGGCTACACCTTC
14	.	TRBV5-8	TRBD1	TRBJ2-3	CASSRDRAWDTQYF	TGTGCCAGCAGCCGGGACAGGGCATGGGATACGCAGTATTTT
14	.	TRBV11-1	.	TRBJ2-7	CASSPSQGFYEQYF	TGTGCCAGCAGTCCTTCTCAGGGTTTCTACGAGCAGTACTTC